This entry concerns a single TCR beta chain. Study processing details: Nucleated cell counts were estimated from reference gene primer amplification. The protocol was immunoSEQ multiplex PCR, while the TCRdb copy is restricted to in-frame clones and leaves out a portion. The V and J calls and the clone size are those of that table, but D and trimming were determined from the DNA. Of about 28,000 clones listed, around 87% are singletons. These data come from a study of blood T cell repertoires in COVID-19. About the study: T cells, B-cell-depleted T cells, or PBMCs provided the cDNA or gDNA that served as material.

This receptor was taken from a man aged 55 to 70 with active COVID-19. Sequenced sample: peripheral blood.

CDR3 region: CASSSNTVEQFF. The CDR3 DNA follows: TGTGCCAGCAGCTCGAATACAGTAGAGCAGTTCTTC. This chain uses TRBV11-2 with TRBJ2-1, with D unclear. The germline CDR1 and CDR2 sequences are SGHAT and FQNNGV. Trimming cost V 4 bases and J 10 bases, with 11 bases left between them. The CDR3 is 12 residues long. The full variable domain, with the rest looked up from reference TRBV11-2 and TRBJ2-1, is EAGVAQSPRYKIIEKRQSVAFWCNPISGHATLYWYQQILGQGPKLLIQFQNNGVVDDSQLPKDRFSAERLKGVDSTLKIQPAKLEDSAVYLCASSSNTVEQFFGPGTRLTVL.